This T cell receptor beta chain was sequenced for a study of blood T cell repertoires in COVID-19. Study context: Nucleic acid was either cDNA or gDNA, and it came from T cells, B-cell-depleted T cells, or PBMCs.

In the original processing: Amplification with reference gene primers provided the estimates of nucleated cell counts. Sequencing used immunoSEQ multiplex PCR; TCRdb keeps in-frame clones, though not all of them. D and trimming were read from the DNA, whereas the V and J calls and clone size are those reported in that table. The data contain 250,000 or so clones, approximately 90% of them singletons. Enrolled through a virtual design, the participants were between about 18 and 100 years of age and came from around 25 US areas. The study assigned cohorts using participant-reported clinical history. Trimming pared 3 bases from V and 6 bases from J, leaving 15 bases between. The V gene's germline CDR1 is ENHRY and CDR2 SYGVKD. The CDR3 consists of 15 residues.

The rearrangement joins TRBV10-3 to TRBJ2-1; maybe TRBD2 (6 bases). The clonotype was recovered from a woman aged 40 to 50 with acute COVID-19. Sequencing input: PBMCs or T cells enriched from blood (not recorded which). CDR3 nucleotide sequence: TGTGCCATCAGTGATTGGCGGGACGTCCCCAATGAGCAGTTCTTC. This translates into CAISDWRDVPNEQFF.